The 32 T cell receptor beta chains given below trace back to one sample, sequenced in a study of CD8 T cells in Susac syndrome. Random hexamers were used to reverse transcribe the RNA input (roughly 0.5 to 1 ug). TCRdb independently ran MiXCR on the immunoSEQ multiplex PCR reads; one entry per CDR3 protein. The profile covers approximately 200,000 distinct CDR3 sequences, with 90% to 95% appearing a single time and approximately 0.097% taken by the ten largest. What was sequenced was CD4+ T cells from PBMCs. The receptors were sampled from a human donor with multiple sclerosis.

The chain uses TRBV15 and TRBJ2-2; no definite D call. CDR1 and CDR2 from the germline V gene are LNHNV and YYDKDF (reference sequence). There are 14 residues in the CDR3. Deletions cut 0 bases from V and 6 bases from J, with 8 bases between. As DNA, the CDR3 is TGTGCCACCAGCAGAGATTCGTATGCCGGGGAGCTGTTTTTT. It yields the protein CATSRDSYAGELFF.

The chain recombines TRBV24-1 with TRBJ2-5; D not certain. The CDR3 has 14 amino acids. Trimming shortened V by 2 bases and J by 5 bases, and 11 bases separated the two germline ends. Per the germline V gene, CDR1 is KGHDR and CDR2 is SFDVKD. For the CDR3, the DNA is TGTGCCACCAGTGATTACACGTCTGGCGAGACCCAGTACTTC. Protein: CATSDYTSGETQYF.

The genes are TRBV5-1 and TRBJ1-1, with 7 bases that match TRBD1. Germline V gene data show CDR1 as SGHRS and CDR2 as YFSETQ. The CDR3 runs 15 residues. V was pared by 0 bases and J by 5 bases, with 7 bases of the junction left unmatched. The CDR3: CASSLADRVGTEAFF. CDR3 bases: TGCGCCAGCAGCTTGGCAGACAGGGTCGGGACTGAAGCTTTCTTT.

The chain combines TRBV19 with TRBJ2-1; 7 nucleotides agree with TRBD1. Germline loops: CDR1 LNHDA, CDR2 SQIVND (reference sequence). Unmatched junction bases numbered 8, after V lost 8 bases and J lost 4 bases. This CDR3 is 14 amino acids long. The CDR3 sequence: CASRAGTDYNEQFF. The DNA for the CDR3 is TGTGCCAGTCGCGCCGGGACAGATTACAATGAGCAGTTCTTC.

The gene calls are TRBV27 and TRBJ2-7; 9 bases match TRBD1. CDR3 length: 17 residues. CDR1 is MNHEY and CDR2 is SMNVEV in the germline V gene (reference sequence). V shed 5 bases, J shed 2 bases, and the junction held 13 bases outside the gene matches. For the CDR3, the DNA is TGTGCCAGCAGTCCCCCCCCGTGGGACAGGGTCGCCTACGAGCAGTACTTC. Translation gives CASSPPPWDRVAYEQYF.

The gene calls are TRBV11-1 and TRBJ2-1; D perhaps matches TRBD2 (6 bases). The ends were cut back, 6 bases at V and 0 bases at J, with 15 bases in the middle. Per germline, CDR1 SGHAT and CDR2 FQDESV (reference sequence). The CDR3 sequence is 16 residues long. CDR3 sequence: CASRTLGGSSYNEQFF. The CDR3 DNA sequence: TGTGCCAGCAGAACCCTGGGGGGTAGCTCCTACAATGAGCAGTTCTTC.

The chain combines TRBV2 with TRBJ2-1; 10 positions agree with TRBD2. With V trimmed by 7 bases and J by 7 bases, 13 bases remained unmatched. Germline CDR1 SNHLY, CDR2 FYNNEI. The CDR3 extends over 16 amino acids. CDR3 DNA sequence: TGTGCCAGCACCGCACCCCCTAGCGGGAGTCGGAATGAGCAGTTCTTC. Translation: CASTAPPSGSRNEQFF.

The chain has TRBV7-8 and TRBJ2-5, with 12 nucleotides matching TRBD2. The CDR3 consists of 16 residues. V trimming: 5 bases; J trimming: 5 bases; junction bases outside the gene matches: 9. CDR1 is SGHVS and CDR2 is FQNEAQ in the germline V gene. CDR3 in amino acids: CASSRLTSGSIETQYF. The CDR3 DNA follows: TGTGCCAGCAGCCGCCTGACTAGCGGGAGTATTGAGACCCAGTACTTC.

The chain's CDR3 is CASRAQPGTRQYF. In nucleotides, the CDR3 is TGTGCCAGTAGGGCTCAACCAGGGACGAGGCAGTACTTC. The rearrangement joins TRBV19 to TRBJ2-7; D possibly matches TRBD1 or TRBD2 (5 bases each). Between the trimmed V and J ends, which lost 6 bases and 9 bases, there was a span of 18 bases. There are 13 residues in the CDR3. Germline V lookup: CDR1 LNHDA, CDR2 SQIVND (reference sequence).

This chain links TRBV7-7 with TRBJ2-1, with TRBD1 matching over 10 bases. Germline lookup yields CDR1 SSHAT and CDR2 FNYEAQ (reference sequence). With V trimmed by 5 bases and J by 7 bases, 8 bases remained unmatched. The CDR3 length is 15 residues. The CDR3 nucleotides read TGTGCCAGCAGCCCCCGACAGGGGGCAAGAAATGAGCAGTTCTTC. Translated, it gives CASSPRQGARNEQFF.

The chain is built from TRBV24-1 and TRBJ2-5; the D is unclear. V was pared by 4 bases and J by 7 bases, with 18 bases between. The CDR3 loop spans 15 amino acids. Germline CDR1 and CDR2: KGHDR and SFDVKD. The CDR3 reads CATSEYDGPLGTQYF. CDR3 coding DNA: TGTGCCACCAGTGAATACGACGGACCCCTAGGGACCCAGTACTTC.

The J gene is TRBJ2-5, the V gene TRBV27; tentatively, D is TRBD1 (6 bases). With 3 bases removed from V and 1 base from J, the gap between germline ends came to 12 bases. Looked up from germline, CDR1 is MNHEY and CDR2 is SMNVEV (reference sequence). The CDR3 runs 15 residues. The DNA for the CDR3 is TGTGCCAGCAGTTTTGGGGGCAGACCCCAAGAGACCCAGTACTTC. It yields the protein CASSFGGRPQETQYF.

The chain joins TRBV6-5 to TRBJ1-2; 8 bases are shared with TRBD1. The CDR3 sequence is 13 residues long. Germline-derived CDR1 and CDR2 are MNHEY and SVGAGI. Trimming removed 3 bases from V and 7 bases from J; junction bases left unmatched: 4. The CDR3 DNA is TGTGCCAGCAGTTATCCAGGGGGCGTTGGCTACACCTTC. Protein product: CASSYPGGVGYTF.

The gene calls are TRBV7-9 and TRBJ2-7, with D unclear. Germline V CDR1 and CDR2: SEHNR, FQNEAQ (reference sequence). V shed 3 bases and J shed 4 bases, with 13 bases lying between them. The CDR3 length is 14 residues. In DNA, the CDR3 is TGTGCCAGCAGCTTCTCAGCGATAGGATACGAGCAGTACTTC. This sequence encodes CASSFSAIGYEQYF. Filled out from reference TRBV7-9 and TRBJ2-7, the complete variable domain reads DTGVSQNPRHKITKRGQNVTFRCDPISEHNRLYWYRQTLGQGPEFLTYFQNEAQLEKSRLLSDRFSAERPKGSFSTLEIQRTEQGDSAMYLCASSFSAIGYEQYFGPGTRLTVT.

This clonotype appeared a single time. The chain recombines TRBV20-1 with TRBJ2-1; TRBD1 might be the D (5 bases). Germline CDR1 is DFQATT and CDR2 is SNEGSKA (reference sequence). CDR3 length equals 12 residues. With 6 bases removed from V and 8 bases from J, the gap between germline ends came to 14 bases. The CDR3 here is CSAQRRAHEQFF. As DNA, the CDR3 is TGCAGTGCCCAGCGCAGGGCCCATGAGCAGTTCTTC.

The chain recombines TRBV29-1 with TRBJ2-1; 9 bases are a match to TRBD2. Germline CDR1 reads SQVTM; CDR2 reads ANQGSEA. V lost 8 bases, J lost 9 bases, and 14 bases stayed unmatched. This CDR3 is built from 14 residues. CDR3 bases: TGCAGCTCTCACGGAATAGCGGGAGTGGGTGAGCAGTTCTTC. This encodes CSSHGIAGVGEQFF.

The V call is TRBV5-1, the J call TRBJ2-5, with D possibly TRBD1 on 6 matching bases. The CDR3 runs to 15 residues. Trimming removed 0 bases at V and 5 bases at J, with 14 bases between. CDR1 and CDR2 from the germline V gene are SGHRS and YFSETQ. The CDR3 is CASSLAGTSSETQYF. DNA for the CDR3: TGCGCCAGCAGCTTGGCCGGGACATCGAGCGAGACCCAGTACTTC.

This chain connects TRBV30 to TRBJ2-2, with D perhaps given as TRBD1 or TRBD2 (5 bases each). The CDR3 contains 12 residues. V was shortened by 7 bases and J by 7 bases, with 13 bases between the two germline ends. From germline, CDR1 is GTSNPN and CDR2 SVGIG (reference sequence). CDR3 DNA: TGTGCCTTGGGTTGGGGGATCGGGGAGCTGTTTTTT. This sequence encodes CALGWGIGELFF.

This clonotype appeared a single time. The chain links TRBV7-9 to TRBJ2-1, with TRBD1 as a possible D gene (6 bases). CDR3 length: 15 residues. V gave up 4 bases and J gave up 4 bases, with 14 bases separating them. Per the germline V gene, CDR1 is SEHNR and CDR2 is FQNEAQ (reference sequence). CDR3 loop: CASSSPGHLYNEQFF. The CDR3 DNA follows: TGTGCCAGCAGCTCTCCGGGACACCTATACAATGAGCAGTTCTTC.

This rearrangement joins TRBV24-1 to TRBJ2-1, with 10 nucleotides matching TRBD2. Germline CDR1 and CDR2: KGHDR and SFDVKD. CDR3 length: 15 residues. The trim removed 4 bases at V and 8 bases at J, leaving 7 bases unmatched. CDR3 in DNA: TGTGCCACCAGTGAGCCTAGCGGGAGTGGGGATGAGCAGTTCTTC. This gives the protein CATSEPSGSGDEQFF.

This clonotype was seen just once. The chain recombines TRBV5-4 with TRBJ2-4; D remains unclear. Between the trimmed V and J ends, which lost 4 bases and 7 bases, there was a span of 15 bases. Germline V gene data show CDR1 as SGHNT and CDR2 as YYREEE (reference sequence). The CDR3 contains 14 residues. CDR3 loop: CASSQLQSGNIQYF. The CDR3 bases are TGTGCCAGCAGCCAACTCCAATCCGGGAACATTCAGTACTTC. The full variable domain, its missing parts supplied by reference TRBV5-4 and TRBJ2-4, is ETGVTQSPTHLIKTRGQQVTLRCSSQSGHNTVSWYQQALGQGPQFIFQYYREEENGRGNFPPRFSGLQFPNYSSELNVNALELDDSALYLCASSQLQSGNIQYFGAGTRLSVL.

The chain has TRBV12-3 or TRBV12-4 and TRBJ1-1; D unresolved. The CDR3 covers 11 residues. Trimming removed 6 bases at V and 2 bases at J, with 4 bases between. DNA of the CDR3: TGTGCCAGCAGGTTAAACACTGAAGCTTTCTTT. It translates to CASRLNTEAFF.

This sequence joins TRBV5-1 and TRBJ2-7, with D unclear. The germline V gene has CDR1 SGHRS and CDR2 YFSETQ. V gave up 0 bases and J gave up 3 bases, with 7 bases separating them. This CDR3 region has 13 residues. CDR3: CASSLVADYEQYF. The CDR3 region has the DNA TGCGCCAGCAGCTTGGTCGCAGACTACGAGCAGTACTTC.

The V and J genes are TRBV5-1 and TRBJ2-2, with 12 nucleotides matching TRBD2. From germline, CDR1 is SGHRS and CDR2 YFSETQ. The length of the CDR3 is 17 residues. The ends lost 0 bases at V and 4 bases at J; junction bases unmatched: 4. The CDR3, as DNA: TGCGCCAGCAGCTTGGTGACTAGCGGGGGCCTCACCGGGGAGCTGTTTTTT. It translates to CASSLVTSGGLTGELFF.

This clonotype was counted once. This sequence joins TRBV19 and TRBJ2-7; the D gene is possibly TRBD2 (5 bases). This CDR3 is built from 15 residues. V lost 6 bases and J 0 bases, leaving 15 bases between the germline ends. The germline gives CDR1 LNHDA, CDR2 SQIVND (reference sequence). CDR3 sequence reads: CASRDTMGSSYEQYF. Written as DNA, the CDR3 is TGTGCCAGTAGGGATACTATGGGGAGCTCCTACGAGCAGTACTTC.

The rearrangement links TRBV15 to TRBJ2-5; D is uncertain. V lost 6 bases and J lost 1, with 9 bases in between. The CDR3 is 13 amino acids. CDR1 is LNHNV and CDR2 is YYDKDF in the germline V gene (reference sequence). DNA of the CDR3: TGTGCCACCAGTAAATTGGGCCAAGAGACCCAGTACTTC. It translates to CATSKLGQETQYF.

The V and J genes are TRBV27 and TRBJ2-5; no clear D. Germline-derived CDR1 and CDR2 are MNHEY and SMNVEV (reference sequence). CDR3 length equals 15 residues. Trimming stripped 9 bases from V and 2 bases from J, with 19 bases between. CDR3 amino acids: CASSGWAAGQETQYF. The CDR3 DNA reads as TGTGCCAGTTCAGGCTGGGCAGCCGGACAAGAGACCCAGTACTTC.

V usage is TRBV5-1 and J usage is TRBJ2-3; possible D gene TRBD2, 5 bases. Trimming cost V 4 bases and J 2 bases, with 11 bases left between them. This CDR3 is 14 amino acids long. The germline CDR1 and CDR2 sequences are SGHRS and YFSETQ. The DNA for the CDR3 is TGCGCCAGCAGCGGGGAGCGGTCCACAGATACGCAGTATTTT. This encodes CASSGERSTDTQYF. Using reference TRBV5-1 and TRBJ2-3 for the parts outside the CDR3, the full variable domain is KAGVTQTPRYLIKTRGQQVTLSCSPISGHRSVSWYQQTPGQGLQFLFEYFSETQRNKGNFPGRFSGRQFSNSRSEMNVSTLELGDSALYLCASSGERSTDTQYFGPGTRLTVL.

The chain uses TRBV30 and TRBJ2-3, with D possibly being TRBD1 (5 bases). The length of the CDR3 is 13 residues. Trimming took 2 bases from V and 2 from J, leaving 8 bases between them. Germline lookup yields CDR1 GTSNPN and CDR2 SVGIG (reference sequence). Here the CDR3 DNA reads TGTGCCTGGAGTCCAGGGAACACAGATACGCAGTATTTT. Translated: CAWSPGNTDTQYF.

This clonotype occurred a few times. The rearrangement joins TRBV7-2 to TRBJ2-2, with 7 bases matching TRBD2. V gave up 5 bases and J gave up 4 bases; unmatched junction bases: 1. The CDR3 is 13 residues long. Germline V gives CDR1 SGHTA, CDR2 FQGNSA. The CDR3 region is CASSRTSTGELFF. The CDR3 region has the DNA TGTGCCAGCAGCCGGACTAGCACCGGGGAGCTGTTTTTT. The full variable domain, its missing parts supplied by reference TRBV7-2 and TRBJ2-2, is GAGVSQSPSNKVTEKGKDVELRCDPISGHTALYWYRQSLGQGLEFLIYFQGNSAPDKSGLPSDRFSAERTGGSVSTLTIQRTQQEDSAVYLCASSRTSTGELFFGEGSRLTVL.

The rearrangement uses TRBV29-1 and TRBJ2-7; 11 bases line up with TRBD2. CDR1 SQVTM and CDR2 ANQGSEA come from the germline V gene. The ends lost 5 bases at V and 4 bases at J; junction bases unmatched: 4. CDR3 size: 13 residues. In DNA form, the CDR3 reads TGCAGCGTTATTACTAGCGGGAGTTACGAGCAGTACTTC. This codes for CSVITSGSYEQYF.

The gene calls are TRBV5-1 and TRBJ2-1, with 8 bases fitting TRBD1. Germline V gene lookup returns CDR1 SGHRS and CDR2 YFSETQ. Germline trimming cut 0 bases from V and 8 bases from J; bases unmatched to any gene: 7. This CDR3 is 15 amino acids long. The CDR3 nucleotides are TGCGCCAGCAGCTTGGGATGGACAGGGTTGGATGAGCAGTTCTTC. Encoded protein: CASSLGWTGLDEQFF.